This T cell receptor (beta chain) was sequenced for a study of cytomegalovirus exposure and HLA in healthy donors. Broader study findings: The authors enumerated around 150 TCR beta chains as linked to cytomegalovirus.

Assay: immunoSEQ multiplex PCR; the TCRdb copy retains only in-frame clones and omits some. This sample has 150,000 to 170,000 clones, with approximately 86% found just once. From germline, CDR1 is SEHNR and CDR2 FQNEAQ (reference sequence). V lost 2 bases, J lost 4 bases, and 11 bases lay in between. The CDR3 consists of 14 residues. This clone was detected only a few times. Antigen specificity is unknown. Sequenced sample: PBMCs. The clonotype comes from a human donor in good health. V usage is TRBV7-9 and J usage is TRBJ1-2; the D gene is possibly TRBD1 (5 bases). The CDR3, as DNA: TGTGCCAGCAGCTTAAGATCCCAGGGCTATGGCTACACCTTC. Protein sequence: CASSLRSQGYGYTF.